These T cell receptor beta chains were read from a single sample in a study of blood T cell repertoires in COVID-19. Sequenced by immunoSEQ multiplex PCR; TCRdb stores in-frame clones only, minus some. The sample lists 40,000 to 55,000 clones, about 86% occurring once. Sequenced input: peripheral blood. Receptors were obtained from a human donor in a cohort sampled during active COVID-19. Each CDR3 is given with its conserved first and last residue. D genes are given only for firm matches. Size values are once, few and many counts, or a class for expanded clones, and some rows have none.

D: NA
V: TRBV7-8
size: NA
J: TRBJ2-7
DNA: TGTGCCAGCAGCCGCAATCTGGGGGCGTCCTACGAGCAGTACTTC
CDR3: CASSRNLGASYEQYF

D: NA
V: TRBV5-6
size: NA
J: TRBJ1-2
DNA: TGTGCCAGCAGCTTTATCGGAGAATCGTATGGCTACACCTTC
CDR3: CASSFIGESYGYTF

D: NA
V: TRBV27
size: NA
J: TRBJ2-1
DNA: TGTGCCAGCAGTCCAATCAGTGGCGGGGTAAGCTCCTACAATGAGCAGTTCTTC
CDR3: CASSPISGGVSSYNEQFF

D: NA
V: TRBV25-1
size: NA
J: TRBJ2-1
DNA: TGTGCCAGCAGTACGGGTTGGAATGAGCAGTTCTTC
CDR3: CASSTGWNEQFF

D: TRBD1
V: TRBV15
size: NA
J: TRBJ2-7
DNA: TGTGCCACCAGCAGAAGGTCGCCGGGACAGGGGTTTTTCTACGAGCAGTACTTC
CDR3: CATSRRSPGQGFFYEQYF

D: NA
V: TRBV2
size: NA
J: TRBJ2-4
DNA: TGTGCCAGCAGTTACACACCGGGGGACATTCAGTACTTC
CDR3: CASSYTPGDIQYF

D: NA
V: TRBV6-2/TRBV6-3
size: NA
J: TRBJ2-3
DNA: TGTGCCAGCAGTTATAATTCCGATACGCAGTATTTT
CDR3: CASSYNSDTQYF

D: NA
V: TRBV7-2
size: NA
J: TRBJ1-6
DNA: TGTGCCAGCAGCGCCGGACAGCCCTATTCACCCCTCCACTTT
CDR3: CASSAGQPYSPLHF

D: NA
V: TRBV29-1
size: NA
J: TRBJ2-3
DNA: TGCAGCGTAGATACCCCCAGGGAAGGTACGCAGTATTTT
CDR3: CSVDTPREGTQYF

D: TRBD1
V: TRBV5-1
size: NA
J: TRBJ2-7
DNA: TGCGCCAGCAGCCCAGGCGGGACAGGGACCTACGAGCAGTACTTC
CDR3: CASSPGGTGTYEQYF

D: TRBD1
V: TRBV6-5
size: NA
J: TRBJ2-2
DNA: TGTGCCAGCAGTTTATTTGGGACAGGGTCCACCGGGGAGCTGTTTTTT
CDR3: CASSLFGTGSTGELFF

D: TRBD1
V: TRBV7-3
size: once
J: TRBJ2-2
DNA: TGTGCCAGCAATTCGATAACAGGGGTCACCGGGGAGCTGTTTTTT
CDR3: CASNSITGVTGELFF

D: NA
V: TRBV24-1
size: NA
J: TRBJ2-5
DNA: TGTGCCACCAGTGGCATCCGGAGCACGGACCAAGAGACCCAGTACTTC
CDR3: CATSGIRSTDQETQYF

D: NA
V: TRBV25-1
size: NA
J: TRBJ1-3
DNA: TGTGCCAGCAGCTATCTTGCGAACACCATATATTTT
CDR3: CASSYLANTIYF

D: NA
V: TRBV5-4
size: NA
J: TRBJ2-6
DNA: TGTGCCAGCAGCCCAGGCGGGGCTGGGGCCAACGTCCTGACTTTC
CDR3: CASSPGGAGANVLTF

D: TRBD2
V: TRBV11-2
size: NA
J: TRBJ2-3
DNA: TGTGCCAGCAGCTCCCTTAGGGGGACTAGCCCAGATACGCAGTATTTT
CDR3: CASSSLRGTSPDTQYF

D: NA
V: TRBV29-1
size: NA
J: TRBJ2-7
DNA: TGCAGCGTTTACAGCTCCTACGAGCAGTACTTC
CDR3: CSVYSSYEQYF

D: TRBD2
V: TRBV7-2
size: NA
J: TRBJ2-2
DNA: TGTGCCAGCAGCCCGGAGGGGACTAGCGGGGGGGAGCTGTTTTTT
CDR3: CASSPEGTSGGELFF

D: TRBD1
V: TRBV29-1
size: NA
J: TRBJ1-1
DNA: TGCAGCGCCAGCAGGACAGGGAGAGGGACTGAAGCTTTCTTT
CDR3: CSASRTGRGTEAFF

D: NA
V: TRBV14
size: few
J: TRBJ1-2
DNA: TGTGCCAGCAGCCAAGATTACAGCTATGGCTACACCTTC
CDR3: CASSQDYSYGYTF

D: NA
V: TRBV4-1
size: few
J: TRBJ2-7
DNA: TGCGCCAGCAGCCAAGATCTCTGGAACTTGGGGGGGCACTACGAGCAGTACTTC
CDR3: CASSQDLWNLGGHYEQYF

D: TRBD1
V: TRBV5-1
size: NA
J: TRBJ2-2
DNA: TGCGCCAGCAGCCCGGACAGGGCTAACACCGGGGAGCTGTTTTTT
CDR3: CASSPDRANTGELFF

D: NA
V: TRBV20-1
size: once
J: TRBJ2-7
DNA: TGCAGTGCTAGAGATCTGGCCGAGCAGTACTTC
CDR3: CSARDLAEQYF

D: NA
V: TRBV10-3
size: NA
J: TRBJ2-7
DNA: TGTGCCATCAGTGAGTCCGGAGGGAGAGCTTACGAGCAGTACTTC
CDR3: CAISESGGRAYEQYF

D: NA
V: TRBV24-1
size: few
J: TRBJ2-5
DNA: TGTGCCACCAGTGATTTTATTGCCTATAAAGAGACCCAGTACTTC
CDR3: CATSDFIAYKETQYF

D: NA
V: TRBV7-9
size: few
J: TRBJ1-6
DNA: TGTGCCAGCACCACGGGGTATAATTCACCCCTCCACTTT
CDR3: CASTTGYNSPLHF

D: NA
V: TRBV7-8
size: NA
J: TRBJ2-5
DNA: TGTGCCAGCCACCGGGGTGGCACCTTCCAAGAGACCCAGTACTTC
CDR3: CASHRGGTFQETQYF

D: TRBD2
V: TRBV6-2/TRBV6-3
size: NA
J: TRBJ2-3
DNA: TGTGCCAGCAGTTACCCGAAAAGCGGGGGGGCTTTAGATACGCAGTATTTT
CDR3: CASSYPKSGGALDTQYF

D: TRBD1
V: TRBV7-6
size: NA
J: TRBJ2-6
DNA: TGTGCCAGCAGCTTATATGCAGGGGGTAACTCTGGGGCCAACGTCCTGACTTTC
CDR3: CASSLYAGGNSGANVLTF

D: NA
V: TRBV6-5
size: NA
J: TRBJ2-7
DNA: TGTGCCAGCAGTTACTCGTTTGGGGGGACTTACGAGCAGTACTTC
CDR3: CASSYSFGGTYEQYF

D: NA
V: TRBV5-6
size: NA
J: TRBJ1-5
DNA: TGTGCCAGCAGCCACGGAGCTAGCAATCAGCCCCAGCATTTT
CDR3: CASSHGASNQPQHF

D: NA
V: TRBV2
size: NA
J: TRBJ1-4
DNA: TGTGCCAGCAGTGGTCGGGGTATAGGTGAAAAACTGTTTTTT
CDR3: CASSGRGIGEKLFF

D: TRBD1
V: TRBV5-1
size: NA
J: TRBJ1-1
DNA: TGCGCCAGCAGCTTCGACAGGGTGAACACTGAAGCTTTCTTT
CDR3: CASSFDRVNTEAFF

D: NA
V: TRBV4-1
size: NA
J: TRBJ2-7
DNA: TGCGCCAGCAGCCGACACAGGACCCTCTCCTACGAGCAGTACTTC
CDR3: CASSRHRTLSYEQYF

D: NA
V: TRBV2
size: NA
J: TRBJ1-2
DNA: TGTGCCAGCAGGACCGACGGAGCCTATGGCTACACCTTC
CDR3: CASRTDGAYGYTF

D: TRBD1
V: TRBV7-8
size: NA
J: TRBJ2-3
DNA: TGTGCCAGCAGCGCAGGGACAGGGGACGCAGATACGCAGTATTTT
CDR3: CASSAGTGDADTQYF

D: TRBD2
V: TRBV5-1
size: NA
J: TRBJ2-5
DNA: TGCGCCAGCTCTAAAGACGGGGGGGCCCAAGAGACCCAGTACTTC
CDR3: CASSKDGGAQETQYF

D: TRBD2
V: TRBV6-4
size: NA
J: TRBJ2-3
DNA: TGTGCCAGCAGTGACCGGGGGGTCCCAGATACGCAGTATTTT
CDR3: CASSDRGVPDTQYF

D: TRBD2
V: TRBV11-2
size: NA
J: TRBJ2-1
DNA: TGTGCCAGCAGCTCACCGACTAGCGGGGGGAGGAATGAGCAGTTCTTC
CDR3: CASSSPTSGGRNEQFF

D: NA
V: TRBV2
size: NA
J: TRBJ1-2
DNA: TGTGCCAGCGGGGCAGAAATCAACTATGGCTACACCTTC
CDR3: CASGAEINYGYTF

D: NA
V: TRBV15
size: NA
J: TRBJ1-5
DNA: TGTGCCACCAGCTCAAGCACAGGCTTGCGATATAGCAATCAGCCCCAGCATTTT
CDR3: CATSSSTGLRYSNQPQHF

D: NA
V: TRBV6-5
size: NA
J: TRBJ1-2
DNA: TGTGCCAGCAGTTACTCGTCAGGGCTCTATGGCTACACCTTC
CDR3: CASSYSSGLYGYTF

D: NA
V: TRBV7-9
size: NA
J: TRBJ2-7
DNA: TGTGCCAGCAGCCCACCGAGAGGATTAAGCTCCTACGAGCAGTACTTC
CDR3: CASSPPRGLSSYEQYF

D: NA
V: TRBV3-1/TRBV3-2
size: NA
J: TRBJ1-5
DNA: TGTGCCAGCAGCCAAGGGGGGGGCGTTCAGCCCCAGCATTTT
CDR3: CASSQGGGVQPQHF

D: NA
V: TRBV7-9
size: few
J: TRBJ1-6
DNA: TGTGCCAGCAGCTTAGCGCACAGGGAATCACCCCTCCACTTT
CDR3: CASSLAHRESPLHF

D: TRBD2
V: TRBV2
size: NA
J: TRBJ2-5
DNA: TGTGCCAGCAGTGGAAGAGCGGGGGGATGGGGGGAGACCCAGTACTTC
CDR3: CASSGRAGGWGETQYF

D: NA
V: TRBV11-2
size: NA
J: TRBJ1-4
DNA: TGTGCCAGCAGCCTCGCCGGTGGAGAACTGTTTTTT
CDR3: CASSLAGGELFF

D: TRBD1
V: TRBV5-1
size: NA
J: TRBJ2-1
DNA: TGCGCCAGCACTCCCTCGGGACAGGGGGACAATGAGCAGTTCTTC
CDR3: CASTPSGQGDNEQFF

D: TRBD1
V: TRBV27
size: NA
J: TRBJ1-2
DNA: TGTGCCAGCAGTACCCTTGGCCGGGACAGCTATGCTAACTATGGCTACACCTTC
CDR3: CASSTLGRDSYANYGYTF

D: TRBD1
V: TRBV9
size: NA
J: TRBJ2-2
DNA: TGTGCCAGCAGCGTGGGGGACAGGGCGACCGGGGAGCTGTTTTTT
CDR3: CASSVGDRATGELFF

D: NA
V: TRBV13
size: once
J: TRBJ1-1
DNA: TGTGCCAGCAGCTTATATACCCGAAAACAGGGAAAGGGAATGAACACTGAAGCTTTCTTT
CDR3: CASSLYTRKQGKGMNTEAFF

D: NA
V: TRBV2
size: NA
J: TRBJ2-7
DNA: TGTGCCAGCAAAGGGGGTGCAGGGTCCGACGAGCAGTACTTC
CDR3: CASKGGAGSDEQYF

D: NA
V: TRBV7-2
size: NA
J: TRBJ2-1
DNA: TGTGCCAGCAGCTTAGTAAAGCACAGGAATGAGCAGTTCTTC
CDR3: CASSLVKHRNEQFF

D: TRBD1
V: TRBV19
size: NA
J: TRBJ1-5
DNA: TGTGCCAGTGGGACAGGGAATCAGCCCCAGCATTTT
CDR3: CASGTGNQPQHF

D: TRBD2
V: TRBV6-5
size: few
J: TRBJ2-7
DNA: TGTGCCAGCAGCTTCGGGGGGGTCTCCTACGAGCAGTACTTC
CDR3: CASSFGGVSYEQYF

D: NA
V: TRBV6-6
size: NA
J: TRBJ1-2
DNA: TGTGCCAGCAGTCCCGTCGTCTATGGCTACACCTTC
CDR3: CASSPVVYGYTF